The rows below give T cell receptor beta chains drawn from one sample of a study of memory CD4+ T cells and cytomegalovirus serostatus. Assay: immunoSEQ multiplex PCR; the TCRdb copy retains only in-frame clones and omits some. The sample holds tens of thousands of clones, around 76% seen once. The sequenced sample was memory CD4+ T cells from blood. The receptors here all came from an adult in good health and CMV-seronegative. Both conserved end residues are part of each CDR3. The order of the fields is V gene, J gene, clone size, D gene, CDR3 DNA, CDR3 protein. The D gene is left open where the match is weak. The size of a clone is reported for some rows only, either as once, few or many, or as a class for expanded clones.

>TRBV6-6|TRBJ1-5|few|.
TGTGCCAGCAGTCTACAGGGTCCGGGGCAGCCCCAGCATTTT
CASSLQGPGQPQHF
>TRBV6-5|TRBJ1-5|once|.
TGTGCCAGCAGTTATAGAGGTTATCAGCCCCAGCATTTT
CASSYRGYQPQHF
>TRBV5-1|TRBJ1-4|few|.
TGCGCCAGCAGCAAGGACCATGCAACTAATGAAAAACTGTTTTTT
CASSKDHATNEKLFF
>TRBV5-6|TRBJ2-3|few|.
TGTGCCAGCAGCTGGAGCGGACCCAGCACAGATACGCAGTATTTT
CASSWSGPSTDTQYF
>TRBV29-1|TRBJ1-1|.|.
TGCAGCGTCTCCCGGACGGTATCGAACACTGAAGCTTTCTTT
CSVSRTVSNTEAFF
>TRBV28|TRBJ2-7|.|TRBD2
TGTGCCAGCAGTCCCTCCGATAGCGGGAGAGACGAGCAGTACTTC
CASSPSDSGRDEQYF
>TRBV5-4|TRBJ2-4|.|.
TGTGCCAGCAGCTCGCTACTAGGGAGCGCAGCCAAAAACATTCAGTACTTC
CASSSLLGSAAKNIQYF
>TRBV19|TRBJ2-7|.|.
TGTGCCAGTAGCTCGGACGGCTACGAGCAGTACTTC
CASSSDGYEQYF
>TRBV11-2|TRBJ1-1|.|TRBD1
TGTGCCAGCAGCTTACATGACAGGGGCCCATTACTATTT
CASSLHDRGPLLF
>TRBV6-5|TRBJ2-3|.|TRBD1
TGTGCCAGCACTGTTGGACAGGACACAGATACGCAGTATTTT
CASTVGQDTDTQYF
>TRBV2|TRBJ2-1|once|TRBD1
TGTGCCAGCAGATCCCGGGACAGCAGTTACAATGAGCAGTTCTTC
CASRSRDSSYNEQFF
>TRBV5-5|TRBJ1-3|.|.
TGTGCCAGCAGCCCCGCAAACGGGCTTGGAGGAAACACCATATATTTT
CASSPANGLGGNTIYF
>TRBV28|TRBJ1-1|.|.
TGTGCCAGCAGTGCCCCGGTCGCCACTGAAGCTTTCTTT
CASSAPVATEAFF
>TRBV28|TRBJ1-5|.|TRBD1
TGTGCCAGCAGTTTTGTCATTCAGGGGGTGAATCAGCCCCAGCATTTT
CASSFVIQGVNQPQHF
>TRBV28|TRBJ2-2|.|.
TGTGCCAGCAGTCCGACAGGGAACACCGGGGAGCTGTTTTTT
CASSPTGNTGELFF
>TRBV5-8|TRBJ1-2|.|.
TGTGCCAGCAGCTTCTACGGGGGCTACACCTTC
CASSFYGGYTF
>TRBV7-3|TRBJ2-1|.|TRBD2
TGTGCCAGCAACCCCAGCGGGGGCTCCTACAATGAGCAGTTCTTC
CASNPSGGSYNEQFF
>TRBV19|TRBJ2-5|once|.
TGTGCCAGTAGTATAGGTTCCCAGGTACAAGAGACCCAGTACTTC
CASSIGSQVQETQYF
>TRBV15|TRBJ2-2|.|.
TGTGCCACCAGCAAAGCCACCGGGGAGCTGTTTTTT
CATSKATGELFF
>TRBV2|TRBJ1-5|few|TRBD1
TGTGCCAGCAGTGCCCGGGACAGGTTTAGCAATCAGCCCCAGCATTTT
CASSARDRFSNQPQHF
>TRBV29-1|TRBJ2-5|.|.
TGCAGCTTCCGGGACGGTGGAAGGACCCAGTACTTC
CSFRDGGRTQYF
>TRBV2|TRBJ1-6|.|.
TGTGCCAGCAGGCAGGGGAGTAGTTATAATTCACCCCTCCACTTT
CASRQGSSYNSPLHF
>TRBV2|TRBJ2-3|few|TRBD2
TGTGCCACGACCTCTGGGGGGGGAGGAACAGATACGCAGTATTTT
CATTSGGGGTDTQYF
>TRBV5-4|TRBJ1-2|once|.
TGTGCCAGCAGCTTGTATGGGGGGGGCCAAGGGTACACCTTC
CASSLYGGGQGYTF
>TRBV9|TRBJ1-3|.|TRBD1
TGTGCCAGCAGCGTAGAGGGGGACAGGTTCCTTGGAAACACCATATATTTT
CASSVEGDRFLGNTIYF
>TRBV4-1|TRBJ1-1|.|.
TGCGCCAGCAGCTCGGGACTCTCGGGCACTGAAGCTTTCTTT
CASSSGLSGTEAFF
>TRBV4-3|TRBJ2-1|.|TRBD2
TGCGCCAGCAGCCAGGGGAGACTAGCGGGAGATAATGAGCAGTTCTTC
CASSQGRLAGDNEQFF
>TRBV19|TRBJ1-3|.|.
TGTGCCAGTACTCTCAGCCGGGACAAAGGGGGAAACACCATATATTTT
CASTLSRDKGGNTIYF
>TRBV2|TRBJ1-2|.|TRBD1
TGTGCCAGCGGGGACAGCCTACAAGTCTATGGCTACACCTTC
CASGDSLQVYGYTF
>TRBV4-3|TRBJ2-2|.|.
TGCGCCAGCAGCCCGTCGAGGGTGGCTGGCGGGGAGCTGTTTTTT
CASSPSRVAGGELFF
>TRBV29-1|TRBJ2-6|.|TRBD1
TGCAGCGTTCGACCAACAGGGGCTGGGGCCAACGTCCTGACTTTC
CSVRPTGAGANVLTF
>TRBV5-1|TRBJ2-5|few|TRBD1
TGCGCCAGCAGCTCGGGACAGGGAAGGGAGACCCAGTACTTC
CASSSGQGRETQYF
>TRBV7-8|TRBJ2-5|few|.
TGTGCCAGCAGCTTAGAACGGCAGATCCAAGAGACCCAGTACTTC
CASSLERQIQETQYF
>TRBV27|TRBJ1-1|.|.
TGTGCCAGCAGTTCAGGGTTCGGAGCTTTCTTT
CASSSGFGAFF
>TRBV27|TRBJ2-2|.|.
TGTGCCAGCAGTTTATTGGGAGGGACAACCACCGGGGAGCTGTTTTTT
CASSLLGGTTTGELFF
>TRBV7-9|TRBJ2-2|few|.
TGTGCCAGCAGCTGGGGGGGCGGACGGGCCACCGGGGAGCTGTTTTTT
CASSWGGGRATGELFF
>TRBV15|TRBJ2-5|.|.
TGTGCCACCAGCAGAGGGGAGTTAGGGGAGACCCAGTACTTC
CATSRGELGETQYF
>TRBV28|TRBJ2-7|.|TRBD2
TGTGCCAGCAGTCGGGCTAGCGGGGCCACCTACGAGCAGTACTTC
CASSRASGATYEQYF
>TRBV29-1|TRBJ1-1|few|TRBD1
TGCAGCGCCGAAGCTGGGACAGGGGTCAGTGAAGCTTTCTTT
CSAEAGTGVSEAFF
>TRBV5-1|TRBJ1-1|.|TRBD1
TGCGCCAGCAGCATGACAGGGGCTTCCCTGAACACTGAAGCTTTCTTT
CASSMTGASLNTEAFF
>TRBV7-9|TRBJ1-1|.|.
TGTGCCAGCAGCTTCAGCACTGAAGCTTTCTTT
CASSFSTEAFF
>TRBV18|TRBJ1-5|.|.
TGTGCCAGCTCACGGGAGGGCCTTGATCATCAGCCCCAGCATTTT
CASSREGLDHQPQHF
>TRBV5-1|TRBJ1-4|.|.
TGCGCCAGCAGCTCGGGGGTAAATGAAAAACTGTTTTTT
CASSSGVNEKLFF
>TRBV4-1|TRBJ2-4|.|.
TGCGCCAGCAGCCAGGGTACAGGAGCCAACAAAAACATTCAGTACTTC
CASSQGTGANKNIQYF
>TRBV27|TRBJ2-2|.|.
TGTGCCAGCAGTTCTTGGACGGCCGGGGAGCTGTTTTTT
CASSSWTAGELFF
>TRBV5-5|TRBJ1-3|.|.
TGTGCCAGCAGCCCAGGGGAGGGATACTCTGGAAACACCATATATTTT
CASSPGEGYSGNTIYF
>TRBV5-1|TRBJ2-2|.|.
TGCGCCAGCAGCGTCTCCTCCGCGAACACCGGGGAGCTGTTTTTT
CASSVSSANTGELFF
>TRBV4-2|TRBJ2-7|.|TRBD2
TGTGCCAGCAGCCAAGATTCAAGACTAGCGGGAAGCCTCTACGAGCAGTACTTC
CASSQDSRLAGSLYEQYF
>TRBV9|TRBJ2-1|.|TRBD1
TGTGCCAGCAGCGTAGCTGTGGGACAGGGGAGCTCCTACAATGAGCAGTTCTTC
CASSVAVGQGSSYNEQFF
>TRBV28|TRBJ1-5|few|TRBD1
TGTGCCAGCAGTGCAGGACAGGGACGGTTTGGTCAGCCCCAGCATTTT
CASSAGQGRFGQPQHF
>TRBV6-1|TRBJ1-4|.|.
TGTGCCAGCAGTGATATGATGGCTAATGAAAAACTGTTTTTT
CASSDMMANEKLFF
>TRBV10-2|TRBJ1-5|once|TRBD1
TGCGCCAGCAGAAAAGGGGGCGGACCCAATCAGCCCCAGCATTTT
CASRKGGGPNQPQHF
>TRBV5-1|TRBJ1-2|.|TRBD1
TGCGCCAGCAGCTTAGACAGGGGATCCTATGGCTACACCTTC
CASSLDRGSYGYTF
>TRBV2|TRBJ1-1|.|.
TGTGCCAGCACCGACGGATTGAACACTGAAGCTTTCTTT
CASTDGLNTEAFF
>TRBV5-8|TRBJ1-5|few|.
TGTGCCAGCAGCGGAGGAGGGGCAGGGCAGCCCCAGCATTTT
CASSGGGAGQPQHF
>TRBV6-6|TRBJ1-2|.|TRBD1
TGTGCCAGCACCAACAGGGGCGAGTTCGGTCGCTACACCTTC
CASTNRGEFGRYTF
>TRBV4-3|TRBJ1-1|few|.
TGCGCCAGCAGCCAAGATAACTTAGGAAACACTGAAGCTTTCTTT
CASSQDNLGNTEAFF
>TRBV6-5|TRBJ2-5|.|.
TGTGCCAGCAGTTCCCGGCAGCCAGGGCAAGAGACCCAGTACTTC
CASSSRQPGQETQYF
>TRBV19|TRBJ2-5|few|.
TGTGCCAGTAGTATTTGGACCCGAGGGGGAGAGACCCAGTACTTC
CASSIWTRGGETQYF
>TRBV25-1|TRBJ1-1|few|.
TGTGCCAGCAGTGGCGGAGAAGCTTTCTTT
CASSGGEAFF